These 31 T cell receptor beta chains originate from one sample sequenced in a study of T-cell reconstitution after alpha-beta-depleted transplantation in children. Unique molecular identifiers were incorporated during preparation of the TCRbeta library. TCRdb used MiXCR to reprocess the PCR reads, holding one entry per CDR3 protein. This table has 500,000 or so distinct CDR3 sequences, about 31% appearing once. The sample here was PBMCs from the stem cell graft donor, taken from the stem cell graft. These receptors came from a human donor who donated a stem cell graft to a child with aplastic anemia.

Worth noting for this clonotype: One end of the junction fails to match germline, which may point to a read error. V usage is TRBV4-1 and J usage is TRBJ1-3, with 10 positions matching TRBD1. The CDR3 totals 16 residues. Germline CDR1 reads MGHRA; CDR2 reads YSYEKL. As DNA, the CDR3 is TGCGCCAGCAACCAACCCGGGACAGGGGAGAGGAACACCATATATTTT. It specifies CASNQPGTGERNTIYF.

Regarding this clonotype: At one of its ends the junction is not consistent with the germline gene, which may arise from a read error. This chain links TRBV20-1 with TRBJ1-2; D might be TRBD1 (6 bases). The CDR3 spans 11 residues. The germline gives CDR1 DFQATT, CDR2 SNEGSKA (reference sequence). CDR3 nucleotides: TGCAGTGCTAGAGATCAACCAGGGGCCGCCTTC. Amino acid sequence: CSARDQPGAAF.

This chain connects TRBV5-1 to TRBJ2-1; tentatively, D is TRBD2 (6 bases). V lost 3 bases and J lost 9, with 16 bases in between. The CDR3 is made up of 14 amino acids. The germline V gene encodes CDR1 SGHRS and CDR2 YFSETQ. This CDR3 reads CASSSGVEGGEQFF. The CDR3 DNA reads as TGCGCCAGCAGCTCGGGGGTGGAAGGAGGTGAGCAGTTCTTC.

The chain couples TRBV6-5 to TRBJ2-7; weak D call: TRBD1 (5 bases). The CDR3 is 12 residues long. V dropped 4 bases and J dropped 3 bases, with 7 bases sitting between them. Germline V gene data show CDR1 as MNHEY and CDR2 as SVGAGI. In nucleotides, the CDR3 is TGTGCCAGCAGTTCCAGGGTCTACGAGCAGTACTTC. Protein product: CASSSRVYEQYF.

In this sample, this clonotype turned up a few times. The chain recombines TRBV29-1 with TRBJ2-5; D remains ambiguous. CDR1 and CDR2 from the germline V gene are SQVTM and ANQGSEA. The CDR3 consists of 12 residues. The ends were cut back, 3 bases at V and 0 bases at J, with 5 bases in the middle. The CDR3 protein is CSVEKYQETQYF. The CDR3 DNA reads as TGCAGCGTTGAGAAATACCAAGAGACCCAGTACTTC.

This clonotype occurred a few times. J is TRBJ2-7 and V is TRBV6-5; TRBD2 agrees at 12 bases. Germline CDR1 is MNHEY and CDR2 is SVGAGI. This CDR3 contains 14 residues. V shed 6 bases and J 6 bases; nucleotides not matched to a gene: 6. The CDR3 nucleotides read TGTGCCAGCAGACCCGGACTAGCGGGATTCGAGCAGTACTTC. The encoded protein is CASRPGLAGFEQYF.

This clonotype was counted a few times. The junction differs from germline at one of its ends, possibly a read error. This chain links TRBV12-3 or TRBV12-4 with TRBJ1-6; 7 nucleotides agree with TRBD1. The CDR3 has 14 residues. The CDR3 sequence: CASSQGQYTSPLHF. The CDR3 DNA reads as TGTGCCAGCAGCCAGGGACAGTATACTTCACCCCTCCACTTT.

V is TRBV18 and J is TRBJ2-7; TRBD1 matches at 9 bases. The J segment lost 9 bases and the V segment lost 2 bases, leaving 8 bases of the junction unmatched. Germline lookup yields CDR1 KGHSH and CDR2 LQKENI. The CDR3 loop spans 14 amino acids. The CDR3 here is CASSPSRQGEVQYF. CDR3 DNA: TGTGCCAGCTCACCATCACGACAGGGGGAGGTGCAGTACTTC.

This chain links TRBV23-1 with TRBJ1-6; D is unclear. TRBV23-1 is classed as an ORF, of uncertain function. There are 14 residues in the CDR3. V was cut by 2 bases and J by 6 bases, with 8 bases left in between. The DNA of the CDR3 is TGCGCCAGCAGTCAACCCCCGACTAATTCACCCCTCCACTTT. Translation: CASSQPPTNSPLHF.

The genes are TRBV6-1 and TRBJ2-3, with TRBD1 identical over 7 bases. Per the germline V gene, CDR1 is MNHNS and CDR2 is SASEGT. V lost 5 bases and J lost 0; bases outside the gene matches: 8. The CDR3 extends over 16 amino acids. The CDR3 sequence: CASSRWTGSSTDTQYF. In nucleotides, the CDR3 is TGTGCCAGCAGTCGTTGGACAGGCTCGAGCACAGATACGCAGTATTTT.

J is TRBJ1-1 and V is TRBV4-1; D call uncertain. CDR3 size: 13 residues. Germline V gene data show CDR1 as MGHRA and CDR2 as YSYEKL. Trimming pared 3 bases from V and 1 base from J, leaving 6 bases between. The DNA of the CDR3 is TGCGCCAGCAGCCACGTAAGGAACACTGAAGCTTTCTTT. Translated, it gives CASSHVRNTEAFF.

This clonotype was counted between two and nine times. The chain combines TRBV6-5 with TRBJ1-6; D might be TRBD1 (5 bases). Trimming cost V 2 bases and J 11 bases, with 13 bases left between them. Per the germline V gene, CDR1 is MNHEY and CDR2 is SVGAGI. The CDR3 totals 14 residues. In DNA form, the CDR3 reads TGTGCCAGCAGTTACCTGCAGGGAAGGACACCCCTCCACTTT. Residues: CASSYLQGRTPLHF.

Only a few counts were recorded for this clonotype. This sequence joins TRBV5-6 and TRBJ2-1; 7 bases are shared with TRBD1. The ends lost 4 bases at V and 4 bases at J; junction bases unmatched: 5. Germline V gives CDR1 SGHDT, CDR2 YYEEEE. The CDR3 consists of 14 residues. The CDR3: CASSIQGQYNEQFF. CDR3 DNA sequence: TGTGCCAGCAGCATACAGGGACAGTACAATGAGCAGTTCTTC.

J is TRBJ1-2 and V is TRBV6-4, with D unresolved. CDR1 MRHNA and CDR2 SNTAGT come from the germline V gene. V was clipped by 2 bases and J by 5 bases, with 12 bases between them. This CDR3 has 14 residues. The CDR3 here is CASSDGTGAYGYTF. Written as DNA, the CDR3 is TGTGCCAGCAGTGACGGAACGGGAGCGTATGGCTACACCTTC.

This clonotype was found a few times. V is TRBV6-1 and J is TRBJ1-2; D unresolved. Germline V gene lookup returns CDR1 MNHNS and CDR2 SASEGT. The CDR3 sequence is 16 residues long. Trimming pared 5 bases from V and 7 bases from J, leaving 23 bases between. This CDR3 is CASSPAPWTDNRGYTF. CDR3 DNA sequence: TGTGCCAGCAGTCCCGCCCCCTGGACCGACAACCGTGGCTACACCTTC.

This rearrangement joins TRBV30 to TRBJ1-1; TRBD1 aligns across 7 bases. Germline CDR1 is GTSNPN and CDR2 is SVGIG (reference sequence). The trim removed 5 bases at V and 2 bases at J, leaving 5 bases unmatched. CDR3 length equals 13 residues. CDR3 sequence: CAWETGYNTEAFF. CDR3 in DNA: TGTGCCTGGGAGACAGGGTACAACACTGAAGCTTTCTTT.

The genes are TRBV20-1 and TRBJ2-1, with 11 bases lining up with TRBD2. J was trimmed by 3 bases and V by 8 bases; bases with no gene match: 9. Germline V gene sequence: CDR1 DFQATT, CDR2 SNEGSKA (reference sequence). The CDR3 loop spans 15 amino acids. The CDR3 DNA reads TGCAGTACAGTACTAGCGGGAGTTATCTACAATGAGCAGTTCTTC. Its translation: CSTVLAGVIYNEQFF.

This clonotype was seen only once. An end of the junction differs from the germline gene, which may be a read error. This chain links TRBV29-1 with TRBJ1-2, with D possibly being TRBD1 (5 bases). The CDR3 sequence is 8 residues long. Germline V gene data show CDR1 as SQVTM and CDR2 as ANQGSEA. CDR3 in amino acids: CSDGTYSF. In DNA, the CDR3 is TGCAGCGACGGGACTTATTCCTTC.

V is TRBV6-5 and J is TRBJ2-2; no clear D gene. V lost 7 bases and J 7 bases, leaving 10 bases between the germline ends. Germline values: CDR1 MNHEY, CDR2 SVGAGI. The CDR3 consists of 12 residues. The DNA for the CDR3 is TGTGCCAGCACCAGGTGGAGCGGGGAGCTGTTTTTT. It is translated as CASTRWSGELFF.

V is TRBV20-1 and J is TRBJ2-3; D may be TRBD2 (6 bases). V lost 3 bases to trimming and J lost 4 bases, with 20 bases between them. The CDR3 totals 16 residues. Germline V gene lookup returns CDR1 DFQATT and CDR2 SNEGSKA (reference sequence). The DNA for the CDR3 is TGCAGTGCTAGTGAACTAGCTTTCGATGGGGCAGATACGCAGTATTTT. Translation gives CSASELAFDGADTQYF.

The chain employs TRBV5-5 and TRBJ1-5; D is ambiguous. Germline CDR1 reads SGHKS; CDR2 reads YYEKEE (reference sequence). The CDR3 covers 15 residues. Trimming took 4 bases from V and 4 from J, leaving 15 bases between them. The CDR3 loop is CASSTSRSLNQPQHF. The CDR3 nucleotides are TGTGCCAGCAGCACCTCAAGATCCTTAAATCAGCCCCAGCATTTT.

This chain links TRBV7-2 with TRBJ2-1; D call uncertain. V was pared by 1 base and J by 0 bases, with 10 bases between. Germline V gene sequence: CDR1 SGHTA, CDR2 FQGNSA. The CDR3 is 16 residues long. The DNA for the CDR3 is TGTGCCAGCAGCTTAGGGCTACATAGCTCCTACAATGAGCAGTTCTTC. Translation: CASSLGLHSSYNEQFF.

V is TRBV9 and J is TRBJ2-1; possible D gene TRBD1, 6 bases. The CDR3 has 18 amino acids. The ends were cut back, 1 base at V and 0 bases at J, with 17 bases in the middle. CDR1 and CDR2 from the germline V gene are SGDLS and YYNGEE. The CDR3 reads CASSVRTGPRSSYNEQFF. CDR3 in DNA: TGTGCCAGCAGCGTAAGAACAGGGCCCCGGAGCTCCTACAATGAGCAGTTCTTC.

This clonotype was seen ten or more times. This chain links TRBV20-1 with TRBJ2-1; TRBD1 aligns across 11 bases. In germline, CDR1 is DFQATT, CDR2 SNEGSKA (reference sequence). The V and J ends lost 6 bases and 7 bases, in that order; junction bases with no gene match: 11. This CDR3 comprises 15 residues. The DNA of the CDR3 is TGCAGTGCAACCCGTGGACAGGGGGCAGGGAATGAGCAGTTCTTC. Its protein is CSATRGQGAGNEQFF.

This clonotype has only a few counts. The J gene is TRBJ1-1, the V gene TRBV30; D remains unclear. V was pared by 0 bases and J by 6 bases, with 14 bases between. The CDR3 has 14 residues. Germline CDR1 GTSNPN, CDR2 SVGIG (reference sequence). The CDR3 loop reads CAWSVTPSKAEAFF. Here the CDR3 DNA reads TGTGCCTGGAGTGTAACGCCTAGTAAGGCTGAAGCTTTCTTT.

The rearrangement joins TRBV5-1 to TRBJ2-7, with D possibly called TRBD1 or TRBD2 (5 bases each). The length of the CDR3 is 15 residues. The V end lost 0 bases, the J end lost 4 bases, and 14 bases lay between the germline ends. Germline CDR1 reads SGHRS; CDR2 reads YFSETQ. As DNA, the CDR3 is TGCGCCAGCAGCTTGGTTTCCGGGGCTCAGTACGAGCAGTACTTC. Its protein is CASSLVSGAQYEQYF.

The chain uses TRBV19 and TRBJ1-1; D is unresolved. This CDR3 contains 11 residues. Germline CDR1 is LNHDA and CDR2 is SQIVND (reference sequence). Trimming pared 8 bases from V and 5 bases from J, leaving 9 bases between. The CDR3 sequence: CASFEGTEAFF. The CDR3 nucleotides read TGTGCCAGTTTCGAGGGAACTGAAGCTTTCTTT.

The chain is built from TRBV20-1 and TRBJ2-7, with D possibly TRBD1 on 6 matching bases. Trimming pared 6 bases from V and 5 bases from J, leaving 23 bases between. This CDR3 is 15 amino acids long. From germline, CDR1 is DFQATT and CDR2 SNEGSKA (reference sequence). CDR3 protein: CSAPLTGAYNDEQYF. CDR3 nucleotide sequence: TGCAGTGCCCCGCTGACAGGAGCCTATAACGACGAGCAGTACTTC.

This clonotype occurred once. The chain is built from TRBV9 and TRBJ2-1, with 8 bases fitting TRBD2. Per germline, CDR1 SGDLS and CDR2 YYNGEE. CDR3 length equals 15 residues. V lost 0 bases to trimming and J lost 7 bases; unmatched junction nucleotides: 6. CDR3 loop: CASSVGSGSGNEQFF. DNA for the CDR3: TGTGCCAGCAGCGTAGGCAGCGGGAGTGGGAATGAGCAGTTCTTC.

The chain carries TRBV29-1 and TRBJ1-1; no reliable D call. The V gene's germline CDR1 is SQVTM and CDR2 ANQGSEA. V shed 3 bases and J shed 0 bases, with 8 bases lying between them. The CDR3 extends over 13 amino acids. The CDR3 protein is CSVDRGMNTEAFF. CDR3 in DNA: TGCAGCGTTGATCGAGGAATGAACACTGAAGCTTTCTTT.

The chain has TRBV7-2 and TRBJ1-2; TRBD1 is a possible D gene (6 bases). The CDR3 runs to 17 residues. Germline assignment: CDR1 SGHTA and CDR2 FQGNSA. Trimming pared 4 bases from V and 7 bases from J, leaving 25 bases between. The CDR3 bases are TGTGCCAGCAGCTCGGGGGCACAGTTTTTGAAGGGCCCTGGCTACACCTTC. This sequence encodes CASSSGAQFLKGPGYTF.